Listed below are T cell receptor beta chains from one sample, sequenced in a study of T cells in Graves' hyperthyroidism and ophthalmopathy. Each CDR3 protein gets one entry after TCRdb re-called the multiplex PCR reads with MiXCR. The sample lists some 250,000 distinct CDR3 sequences, roughly 15% occurring once. The material sequenced was blood. The receptors derive from a woman aged 45-59 years with Graves' hyperthyroidism that later progressed to Graves' ophthalmopathy. Each CDR3 is given with its conserved first and last residue. The order of the fields is clone size, J gene, V gene, D gene, CDR3 protein, CDR3 DNA. A D gene is named only where the DNA matches it firmly. Clone size is stated in some rows and not others, as once, few, many or a class when expanded.

clone size: many; J gene: TRBJ2-1; V gene: TRBV12-3/TRBV12-4; D gene: -; CDR3 protein: CASSFDRNQQFF; CDR3 DNA: TGTGCCAGCAGTTTTGACCGGAATCAGCAGTTCTTC
clone size: -; J gene: TRBJ2-1; V gene: TRBV11-2; D gene: TRBD1; CDR3 protein: CASSSDRGPTNEQFF; CDR3 DNA: TGTGCCAGCAGCTCGGACAGGGGGCCAACAAATGAGCAGTTCTTC
clone size: -; J gene: TRBJ2-5; V gene: TRBV3-1; D gene: -; CDR3 protein: CASSQDERRVGEAQYF; CDR3 DNA: TGTGCCAGCAGCCAAGATGAGCGGAGGGTCGGGGAGGCCCAGTACTTC
clone size: many; J gene: TRBJ2-7; V gene: TRBV7-6; D gene: -; CDR3 protein: CASSSASGYEQYF; CDR3 DNA: TGTGCCAGCAGCTCGGCTTCGGGGTACGAGCAGTACTTC
clone size: many; J gene: TRBJ2-1; V gene: TRBV7-8; D gene: -; CDR3 protein: CASSLVRRYYNEQFF; CDR3 DNA: TGTGCCAGCAGCTTAGTGCGGCGATACTACAATGAGCAGTTCTTC
clone size: many; J gene: TRBJ1-1; V gene: TRBV2; D gene: -; CDR3 protein: CASSEFPAIEAFF; CDR3 DNA: TGTGCCAGCAGCGAGTTTCCAGCTATTGAAGCTTTCTTT
clone size: many; J gene: TRBJ1-1; V gene: TRBV25-1; D gene: TRBD1; CDR3 protein: CASSGPTGGYPKAFF; CDR3 DNA: TGTGCCAGCAGTGGGCCGACAGGGGGCTATCCAAAAGCTTTCTTT
clone size: many; J gene: TRBJ1-5; V gene: TRBV5-1; D gene: -; CDR3 protein: CASSLGGREGQPQHF; CDR3 DNA: TGCGCCAGCAGCTTGGGAGGACGGGAGGGACAGCCCCAGCATTTT
clone size: few; J gene: TRBJ1-5; V gene: TRBV6-1; D gene: -; CDR3 protein: CASSGVFWGGQPQHF; CDR3 DNA: TGTGCCAGCAGTGGGGTCTTTTGGGGAGGTCAGCCCCAGCATTTT
clone size: -; J gene: TRBJ1-5; V gene: TRBV27; D gene: TRBD1; CDR3 protein: CASIQGAQQPQHF; CDR3 DNA: TGTGCCAGCATCCAGGGGGCGCAGCAGCCCCAGCATTTT
clone size: -; J gene: TRBJ2-1; V gene: TRBV6-1; D gene: TRBD2; CDR3 protein: CANRTGLAGRGYNEQFF; CDR3 DNA: TGTGCCAACAGAACGGGACTAGCGGGGCGAGGGTACAATGAGCAGTTCTTC
clone size: many; J gene: TRBJ1-2; V gene: TRBV6-1; D gene: -; CDR3 protein: CASTPGLLAFGYTF; CDR3 DNA: TGTGCCAGCACCCCGGGGTTGTTGGCGTTTGGCTACACCTTC
clone size: many; J gene: TRBJ2-7; V gene: TRBV5-1; D gene: TRBD1; CDR3 protein: CASSPQGTDFGNEQYF; CDR3 DNA: TGCGCCAGCAGCCCACAGGGGACCGATTTTGGGAACGAGCAGTACTTC
clone size: many; J gene: TRBJ1-4; V gene: TRBV6-2/TRBV6-3; D gene: -; CDR3 protein: CASSYDPARNEKLFF; CDR3 DNA: TGTGCCAGCAGTTATGATCCGGCAAGAAATGAAAAACTGTTTTTT
clone size: many; J gene: TRBJ1-1; V gene: TRBV6-1; D gene: TRBD1; CDR3 protein: CTLRTGGRGTEAFF; CDR3 DNA: TGTACCTTAAGGACAGGGGGAAGGGGCACTGAAGCTTTCTTT
clone size: few; J gene: TRBJ2-3; V gene: TRBV29-1; D gene: -; CDR3 protein: CSVGPVPTDTQYF; CDR3 DNA: TGCAGCGTTGGGCCGGTACCCACAGATACGCAGTATTTT
clone size: -; J gene: TRBJ2-5; V gene: TRBV7-3; D gene: TRBD2; CDR3 protein: CASSLTPPGTIQETQYF; CDR3 DNA: TGTGCCAGCAGCTTAACTCCCCCGGGGACTATCCAAGAGACCCAGTACTTC
clone size: many; J gene: TRBJ2-7; V gene: TRBV3-1; D gene: -; CDR3 protein: CASSQGNRAGAYEQYF; CDR3 DNA: TGTGCCAGCAGCCAAGGAAACAGGGCGGGCGCCTACGAGCAGTACTTC
clone size: -; J gene: TRBJ2-5; V gene: TRBV20-1; D gene: TRBD2; CDR3 protein: CSALRLAGVGTQYF; CDR3 DNA: TGCAGTGCCCTAAGACTAGCGGGGGTGGGGACCCAGTACTTC
clone size: many; J gene: TRBJ2-7; V gene: TRBV28; D gene: TRBD1; CDR3 protein: CASRYIPGQGAREQYF; CDR3 DNA: TGTGCCAGCAGATACATACCGGGACAGGGGGCTAGGGAGCAGTACTTC
clone size: -; J gene: TRBJ2-7; V gene: TRBV4-1; D gene: -; CDR3 protein: CASSHRQGSSYEQYF; CDR3 DNA: TGCGCCAGCAGCCATCGCCAGGGAAGTTCCTACGAGCAGTACTTC
clone size: -; J gene: TRBJ2-1; V gene: TRBV7-9; D gene: TRBD1; CDR3 protein: CASSLSRTGGDEQFF; CDR3 DNA: TGTGCCAGCAGCTTATCGCGGACAGGGGGCGATGAGCAGTTCTTC
clone size: -; J gene: TRBJ1-3; V gene: TRBV20-1; D gene: -; CDR3 protein: CSARVDDVRGNTIYF; CDR3 DNA: TGCAGTGCTAGAGTTGACGACGTGCGGGGAAACACCATATATTTT
clone size: many; J gene: TRBJ2-3; V gene: TRBV20-1; D gene: TRBD2; CDR3 protein: CSAFLAGGPVDTQYF; CDR3 DNA: TGCAGTGCTTTTCTAGCGGGAGGGCCGGTGGATACGCAGTATTTT
clone size: many; J gene: TRBJ2-7; V gene: TRBV13; D gene: TRBD1; CDR3 protein: CASSPSDREVQYF; CDR3 DNA: TGTGCCAGCAGCCCCTCAGACAGGGAAGTGCAGTACTTC
clone size: many; J gene: TRBJ2-3; V gene: TRBV20-1; D gene: -; CDR3 protein: CSASQGVGTDTQYF; CDR3 DNA: TGCAGTGCTTCACAGGGTGTTGGGACAGATACGCAGTATTTT
clone size: many; J gene: TRBJ1-1; V gene: TRBV6-1; D gene: TRBD1; CDR3 protein: CASSYRDSWNTEAFF; CDR3 DNA: TGTGCCAGCAGTTACAGGGACAGTTGGAACACTGAAGCTTTCTTT
clone size: many; J gene: TRBJ2-1; V gene: TRBV6-1; D gene: TRBD2; CDR3 protein: CASSYGRAYNEQFF; CDR3 DNA: TGTGCCAGCAGTTATGGGAGGGCCTACAATGAGCAGTTCTTC
clone size: few; J gene: TRBJ2-7; V gene: TRBV27; D gene: TRBD2; CDR3 protein: CASSAQAGTSHEQYF; CDR3 DNA: TGTGCCAGCAGTGCGCAAGCGGGAACCTCCCACGAGCAGTACTTC
clone size: many; J gene: TRBJ1-2; V gene: TRBV6-1; D gene: -; CDR3 protein: CASITGREGYTF; CDR3 DNA: TGTGCCAGCATTACAGGGCGAGAGGGCTACACCTTC
clone size: many; J gene: TRBJ2-2; V gene: TRBV7-2; D gene: TRBD2; CDR3 protein: CATDKRGRAGGELFF; CDR3 DNA: TGTGCCACCGACAAGCGCGGGAGGGCCGGCGGGGAGCTGTTTTTT
clone size: many; J gene: TRBJ1-2; V gene: TRBV30; D gene: -; CDR3 protein: CAWSVRPVLAGYTF; CDR3 DNA: TGTGCCTGGAGTGTAAGACCCGTCTTGGCTGGCTACACCTTC
clone size: many; J gene: TRBJ1-4; V gene: TRBV18; D gene: TRBD1; CDR3 protein: CASSPDRAMTNEKLFF; CDR3 DNA: TGTGCCAGCTCACCTGACAGGGCTATGACTAATGAAAAACTGTTTTTT
clone size: -; J gene: TRBJ2-1; V gene: TRBV19; D gene: -; CDR3 protein: CASVGRGSSYNEQFF; CDR3 DNA: TGTGCCAGTGTGGGTAGGGGGAGCTCCTACAATGAGCAGTTCTTC
clone size: many; J gene: TRBJ1-4; V gene: TRBV27; D gene: -; CDR3 protein: CASSLPGEKLFF; CDR3 DNA: TGTGCCAGCAGTTTACCGGGCGAAAAACTGTTTTTT
clone size: many; J gene: TRBJ2-2; V gene: TRBV7-8; D gene: -; CDR3 protein: CASSSARISTGELFF; CDR3 DNA: TGTGCCAGCAGCTCCGCGAGGATTAGCACCGGGGAGCTGTTTTTT
clone size: many; J gene: TRBJ2-7; V gene: TRBV7-9; D gene: TRBD1; CDR3 protein: CASSQGQGDEQYF; CDR3 DNA: TGTGCCAGCAGCCAGGGACAGGGGGACGAGCAGTACTTC
clone size: -; J gene: TRBJ1-2; V gene: TRBV5-5; D gene: -; CDR3 protein: CASRGRADFMSGYTF; CDR3 DNA: TGTGCCAGCAGGGGCAGGGCCGATTTTATGAGTGGCTACACCTTC
clone size: many; J gene: TRBJ2-3; V gene: TRBV12-3/TRBV12-4; D gene: TRBD2; CDR3 protein: CASSSSGRPTDTQYF; CDR3 DNA: TGTGCCAGCAGTTCTAGCGGGAGGCCCACAGATACGCAGTATTTT
clone size: many; J gene: TRBJ1-5; V gene: TRBV10-1; D gene: -; CDR3 protein: CASSEGGAGPQHF; CDR3 DNA: TGCGCCAGCAGTGAGGGGGGAGCGGGGCCCCAGCATTTT
clone size: few; J gene: TRBJ2-7; V gene: TRBV10-3; D gene: TRBD1; CDR3 protein: CASAGGQGEQYF; CDR3 DNA: TGTGCCAGCGCCGGGGGACAGGGAGAGCAGTACTTC
clone size: -; J gene: TRBJ1-6; V gene: TRBV6-2/TRBV6-3; D gene: -; CDR3 protein: CASSYDQGNSPLHF; CDR3 DNA: TGTGCCAGCAGTTACGATCAGGGGAATTCACCCCTCCACTTT
clone size: few; J gene: TRBJ1-1; V gene: TRBV20-1; D gene: TRBD1; CDR3 protein: CSARDRKQPAWAFF; CDR3 DNA: TGCAGTGCTAGGGACAGGAAGCAGCCTGCCTGGGCTTTCTTT